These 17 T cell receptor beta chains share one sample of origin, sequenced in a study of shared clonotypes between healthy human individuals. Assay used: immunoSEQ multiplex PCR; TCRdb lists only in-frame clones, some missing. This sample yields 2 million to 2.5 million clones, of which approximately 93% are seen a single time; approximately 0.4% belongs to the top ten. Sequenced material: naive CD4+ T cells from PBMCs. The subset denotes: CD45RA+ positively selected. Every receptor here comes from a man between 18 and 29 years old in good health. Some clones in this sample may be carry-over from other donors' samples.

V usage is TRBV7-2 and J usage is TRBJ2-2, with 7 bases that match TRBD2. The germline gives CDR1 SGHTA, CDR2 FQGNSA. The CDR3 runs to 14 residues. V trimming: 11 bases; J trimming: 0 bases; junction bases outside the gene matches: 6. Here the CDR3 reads CADRAGANTGELFF. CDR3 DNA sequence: TGTGCCGACCGGGCGGGAGCGAACACCGGGGAGCTGTTTTTT. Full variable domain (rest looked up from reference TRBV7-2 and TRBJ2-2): GAGVSQSPSNKVTEKGKDVELRCDPISGHTALYWYRQSLGQGLEFLIYFQGNSAPDKSGLPSDRFSAERTGGSVSTLTIQRTQQEDSAVYLCADRAGANTGELFFGEGSRLTVL.

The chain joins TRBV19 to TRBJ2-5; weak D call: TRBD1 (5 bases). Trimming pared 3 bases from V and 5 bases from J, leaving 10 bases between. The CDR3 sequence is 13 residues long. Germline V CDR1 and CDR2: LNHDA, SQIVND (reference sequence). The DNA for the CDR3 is TGTGCCAGTAGTATCAGGGTAAGGGAGACCCAGTACTTC. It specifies CASSIRVRETQYF.

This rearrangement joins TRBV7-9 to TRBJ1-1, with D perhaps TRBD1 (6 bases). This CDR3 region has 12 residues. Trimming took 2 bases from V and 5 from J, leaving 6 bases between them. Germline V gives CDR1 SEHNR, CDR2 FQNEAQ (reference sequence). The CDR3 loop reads CASSLTGTEAFF. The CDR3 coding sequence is TGTGCCAGCAGCTTAACAGGGACTGAAGCTTTCTTT. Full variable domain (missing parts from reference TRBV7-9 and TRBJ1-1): DTGVSQNPRHKITKRGQNVTFRCDPISEHNRLYWYRQTLGQGPEFLTYFQNEAQLEKSRLLSDRFSAERPKGSFSTLEIQRTEQGDSAMYLCASSLTGTEAFFGQGTRLTVV.

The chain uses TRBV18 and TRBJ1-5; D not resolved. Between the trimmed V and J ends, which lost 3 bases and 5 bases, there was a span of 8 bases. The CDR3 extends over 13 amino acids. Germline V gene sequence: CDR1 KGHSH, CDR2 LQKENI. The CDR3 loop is CASSPLMDQPQHF. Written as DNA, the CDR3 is TGTGCCAGCTCACCCCTAATGGATCAGCCCCAGCATTTT.

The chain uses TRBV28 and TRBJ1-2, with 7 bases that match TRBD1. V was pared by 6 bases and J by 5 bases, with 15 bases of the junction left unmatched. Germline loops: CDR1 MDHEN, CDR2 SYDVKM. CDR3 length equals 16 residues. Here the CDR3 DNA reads TGTGCCAGCAGGGGAGCCGACAGGGCCCCCTTATATGGCTACACCTTC. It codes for CASRGADRAPLYGYTF.

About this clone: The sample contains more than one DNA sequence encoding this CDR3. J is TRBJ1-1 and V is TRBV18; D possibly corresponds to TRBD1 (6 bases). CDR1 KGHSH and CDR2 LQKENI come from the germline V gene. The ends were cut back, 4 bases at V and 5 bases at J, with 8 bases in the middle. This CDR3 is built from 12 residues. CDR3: CASSRGGTEAFF. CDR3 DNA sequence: TGTGCCAGCTCACGAGGGGGGACTGAAGCTTTCTTT. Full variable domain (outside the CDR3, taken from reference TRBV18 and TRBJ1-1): NAGVMQNPRHLVRRRGQEARLRCSPMKGHSHVYWYRQLPEEGLKFMVYLQKENIIDESGMPKERFSAEFPKEGPSILRIQQVVRGDSAAYFCASSRGGTEAFFGQGTRLTVV.

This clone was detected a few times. In DNA, the CDR3 is TGTGCCAGCAGGATCCCGGGGAATCAGCCCCAGCATTTT. It encodes CASRIPGNQPQHF. The chain combines TRBV28 with TRBJ1-5; D not resolved. Germline-derived CDR1 and CDR2 are MDHEN and SYDVKM. CDR3 length: 13 amino acids. Trimming took off 6 bases at V and 4 bases at J, with 10 bases between the two ends.

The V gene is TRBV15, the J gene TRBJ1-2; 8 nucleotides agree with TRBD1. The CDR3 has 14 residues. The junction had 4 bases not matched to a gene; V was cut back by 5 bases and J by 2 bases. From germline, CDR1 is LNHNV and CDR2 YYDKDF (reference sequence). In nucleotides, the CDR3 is TGTGCCACCAGCCAGGACAGGGTAAACTATGGCTACACCTTC. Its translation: CATSQDRVNYGYTF.

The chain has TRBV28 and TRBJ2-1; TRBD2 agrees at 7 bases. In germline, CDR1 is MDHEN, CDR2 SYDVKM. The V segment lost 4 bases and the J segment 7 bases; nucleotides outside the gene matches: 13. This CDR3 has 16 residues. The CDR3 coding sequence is TGTGCCAGCAGTTGGGCTAGCGGAGGAGGGCGTAATGAGCAGTTCTTC. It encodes CASSWASGGGRNEQFF. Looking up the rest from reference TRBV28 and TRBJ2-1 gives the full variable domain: DVKVTQSSRYLVKRTGEKVFLECVQDMDHENMFWYRQDPGLGLRLIYFSYDVKMKEKGDIPEGYSVSREKKERFSLILESASTNQTSMYLCASSWASGGGRNEQFFGPGTRLTVL.

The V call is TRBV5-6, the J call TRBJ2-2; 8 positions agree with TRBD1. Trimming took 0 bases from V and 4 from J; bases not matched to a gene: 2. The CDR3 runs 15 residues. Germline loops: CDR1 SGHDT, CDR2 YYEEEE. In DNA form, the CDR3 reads TGTGCCAGCAGCTTGGGACAGGGGTTCACCGGGGAGCTGTTTTTT. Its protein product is CASSLGQGFTGELFF.

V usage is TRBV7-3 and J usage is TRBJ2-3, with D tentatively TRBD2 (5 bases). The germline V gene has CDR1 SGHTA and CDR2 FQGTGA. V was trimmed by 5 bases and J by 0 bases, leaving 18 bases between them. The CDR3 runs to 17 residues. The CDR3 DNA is TGTGCCAGCAGCCCCCACTCGAGAGCGGAGAGCACAGATACGCAGTATTTT. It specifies CASSPHSRAESTDTQYF.

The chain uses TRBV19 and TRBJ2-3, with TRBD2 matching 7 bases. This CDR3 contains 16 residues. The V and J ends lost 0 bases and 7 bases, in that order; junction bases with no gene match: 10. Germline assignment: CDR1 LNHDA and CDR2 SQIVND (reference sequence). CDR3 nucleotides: TGTGCCAGTAGTATAGATAAGGCTAGCGGACGCAATACGCAGTATTTT. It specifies CASSIDKASGRNTQYF.

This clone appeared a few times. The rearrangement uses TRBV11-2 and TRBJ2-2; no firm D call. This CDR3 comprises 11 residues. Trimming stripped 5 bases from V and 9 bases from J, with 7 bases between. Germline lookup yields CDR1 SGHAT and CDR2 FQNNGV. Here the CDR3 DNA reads TGTGCCAGCAGCCCCGCCCGGGAGCTGTTTTTT. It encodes CASSPARELFF.

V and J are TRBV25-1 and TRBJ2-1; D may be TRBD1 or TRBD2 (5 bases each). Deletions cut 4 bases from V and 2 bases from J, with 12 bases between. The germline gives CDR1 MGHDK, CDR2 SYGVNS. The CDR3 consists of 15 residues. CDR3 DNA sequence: TGTGCCAGCAGTGGGGGGATACGTACCTACAATGAGCAGTTCTTC. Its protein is CASSGGIRTYNEQFF.

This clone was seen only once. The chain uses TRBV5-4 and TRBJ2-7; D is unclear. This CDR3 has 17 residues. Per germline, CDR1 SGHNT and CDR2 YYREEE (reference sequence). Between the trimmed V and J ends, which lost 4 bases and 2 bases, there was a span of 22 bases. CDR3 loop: CASSTWTLDGVTYEQYF. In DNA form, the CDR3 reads TGTGCCAGCAGCACCTGGACCCTCGACGGTGTGACCTACGAGCAGTACTTC. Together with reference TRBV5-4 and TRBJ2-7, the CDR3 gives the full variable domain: ETGVTQSPTHLIKTRGQQVTLRCSSQSGHNTVSWYQQALGQGPQFIFQYYREEENGRGNFPPRFSGLQFPNYSSELNVNALELDDSALYLCASSTWTLDGVTYEQYFGPGTRLTVT.

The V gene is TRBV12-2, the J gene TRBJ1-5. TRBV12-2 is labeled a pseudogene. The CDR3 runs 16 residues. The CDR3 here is CASRLVRTDSNQPQHF. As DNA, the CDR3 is TGTGCAAGTCGCTTAGTTCGGACGGATAGCAATCAGCCCCAGCATTTT.

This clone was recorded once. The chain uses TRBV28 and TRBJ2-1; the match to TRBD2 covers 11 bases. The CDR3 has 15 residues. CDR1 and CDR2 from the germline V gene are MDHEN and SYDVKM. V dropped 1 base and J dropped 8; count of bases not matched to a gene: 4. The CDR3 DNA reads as TGTGCCAGCAGTTTATCTAGCGGGAGGATCCATGAGCAGTTCTTC. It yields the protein CASSLSSGRIHEQFF.